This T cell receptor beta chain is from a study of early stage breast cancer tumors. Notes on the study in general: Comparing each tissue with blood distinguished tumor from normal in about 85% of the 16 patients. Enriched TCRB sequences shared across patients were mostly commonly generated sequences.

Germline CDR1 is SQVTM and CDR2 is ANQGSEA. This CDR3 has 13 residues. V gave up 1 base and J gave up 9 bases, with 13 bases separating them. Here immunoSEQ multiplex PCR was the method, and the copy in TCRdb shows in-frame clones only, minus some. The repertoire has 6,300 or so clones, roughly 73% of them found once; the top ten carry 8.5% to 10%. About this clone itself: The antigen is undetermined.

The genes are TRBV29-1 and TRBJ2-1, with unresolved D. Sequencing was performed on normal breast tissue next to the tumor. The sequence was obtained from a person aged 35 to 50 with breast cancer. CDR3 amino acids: CSVEGTVDSEQFF. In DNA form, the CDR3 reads TGCAGCGTTGAAGGTACGGTGGATTCTGAGCAGTTCTTC.